The clone carrying this T cell receptor beta chain was seen repeatedly, ten times or more. This record belongs to a study of T cells after yellow fever vaccination. Background on the study: The SMART-Seq v4 Ultra Low Input method served to prepare the low-cell-number fractions.

MiXCR was run by TCRdb on the 5' RACE reads, yielding one entry per CDR3 protein. This table holds fewer than 350,000 distinct CDR3 sequences, roughly 4% found once. The CDR3 runs to 14 residues. Trimming took 4 bases from V and 5 from J, leaving 14 bases between them. CDR1 MDHEN and CDR2 SYDVKM come from the germline V gene. The specimen was PBMCs, collected on the day of the yellow fever booster vaccination. The chain is built from TRBV28 and TRBJ2-5; no firm D call. The receptor was derived from a young man who received the YFV17D yellow fever vaccine. In DNA form, the CDR3 reads TGTGCCAGCAGTTCCGAGGATGGTTCGGAGACCCAGTACTTC. Its translation is CASSSEDGSETQYF.